The present TCR beta chain was sequenced within a study of molecular identifiers for immune sequencing clone quantification. Bulk TCR libraries used previously described methods and listed TCR primers. TCRdb re-called the PCR reads through MiXCR, storing one row per CDR3 protein. Found here are about 68,000 distinct CDR3 sequences, about a sixth of them singletons; the top ten hold approximately 1.5%. This CDR3 spans 12 amino acids. Germline CDR1 SQVTM, CDR2 ANQGSEA. The V and J ends lost 6 bases and 2 bases respectively, with 8 bases between them. This clonotype was observed a handful of times. The specimen sequenced was naive CD8+ T cells from blood, with Jurkat cell RNA spiked in. Subset denoted: FACS-sorted CD8+CD4-CCR7+CD45RA+ naive T cells. The sequence derives from a human donor in good health. Some libraries in this study had Jurkat cell RNA spiked in. V is TRBV29-1 and J is TRBJ2-1; D not certain. The CDR3 DNA sequence: TGCAGCGTGGGGTGGGCCTACAATGAGCAGTTCTTC. It is translated as CSVGWAYNEQFF.